This T cell receptor beta chain appears in the sequencing data of a study of CD8+CD57+ T cells in acquired aplastic anemia (dated by TCRdb to between 2017 and 2018). Background for the entire study: A mean of about 3.2 ug of DNA, ranging from roughly 0.19 to 27.4 ug, was extracted from sorted CD4+ and CD8+ cells. A CD8+CD57+ expansion meant a frequency higher than the mean frequency seen in healthy subjects. Overall study results and their limits: Patients and healthy controls showed no significant difference in CD8+ Simpson's diversity (P=0.060). Nearly 30 CD8+ CDR3 sequences were found in both patients and controls but appeared to be highly expressed in patients and within the immunodominant clones of the patients.

Patients chosen for sequencing had shown expansion of CD8+CD57+ cells by flow cytometry. Every patient had severe acquired aplastic anemia, diagnosed using the International Study of Aplastic Anemia and Agranulocytosis and Camitta criteria. No therapy had been received by the patients at the time of blood sampling. In this study, sorted CD4+ and CD8+ T cells from the blood of healthy subjects and of severe aplastic anemia patients had their TCR repertoires deep-sequenced. Patients were enrolled in the USA under clinicaltrials.gov protocols 00001620, 01623167, 00001397, 00071045, 00081523 and 00961064. Ficoll-Paque density gradient centrifugation was used to isolate peripheral blood mononuclear cells. Before DNA was extracted, CD4+ and CD8+ T cells were sorted using either FACS or magnetic beads. Comments on this clonotype: Its antigen remains unidentified. No much larger clone is present one base from it, and per-base qualities are unavailable.

Profiling of TCR beta VDJ combinations and CDR3 sequences used genomic DNA as the template. An Illumina HiSeq 2000 was used for TCR repertoire sequencing. Processing in the source paper ran as follows. TRBV/TRBJ rearrangement plots, CDR3 size and DJ length profiles, and Simpson's diversity index were used to evaluate the repertoires. The immunodominant clone was defined as the most abundant DNA sequence in deep sequencing data. CDR3 amino acid sequences were screened for sharing across subjects and were compared with published repertoires and the VDJdb database. In-frame beta chains were kept once TCRdb had trimmed the public reads at Q25 with fastp and called clones with MiXCR. Each entry is one CDR3 protein sequence, shown with its most common DNA and genes. The V and J calls and clone size are TCRdb's, not the authors'. In all, the sample holds some 200,000 distinct CDR3 sequences, and 48% of those were seen once. The top ten hold about 9.7% of the sample.

The sequenced material came from sorted CD4+, CD8+, or CD8+CD57+ T cells (not recorded which) from PBMCs. The sequence came from a human donor with aplastic anemia.

The CDR3 reads as follows: CASSESGGGNTIYF. The sequenced DNA is TGTGCCAGCAGTGAATCCGGGGGTGGAAACACCATATATTTT. The receptor chain draws on TRBV25-1 and TRBJ1-3; possibly the D gene is TRBD1, per 5 matching bases. Via the germline V gene, CDR1 is MGHDK and CDR2 SYGVNS. Including the terminal cysteine and phenylalanine, the CDR3 comprises 14 residues. Solely the CDR3 DNA is kept, with 42 bases framed from the first base. V gives up 1 base and J gives up 3 bases, and the segment between their germline ends measures 7 bases. This CDR3, with the reference TRBV25-1 and TRBJ1-3 proteins standing in past its ends, gives the full variable domain EADIYQTPRYLVIGTGKKITLECSQTMGHDKMYWYQQDPGMELHLIHYSYGVNSTEKGDLSSESTVSRIRTEHFPLTLESARPSHTSQYLCASSESGGGNTIYFGEGSWLTVV.